This entry describes one TCR beta chain. Germline V CDR1 and CDR2: GTSNPN, SVGIG (reference sequence). This CDR3 comprises 13 residues. Trimming removed 1 base from V and 6 bases from J, with 10 bases in between. This sample was included in a study of blood T cell repertoires in COVID-19. As for the study in general: Donors in the United States, Italy and Spain gave samples during acute or convalescent COVID-19.

Sequencing used immunoSEQ multiplex PCR; TCRdb keeps in-frame clones, though not all of them. This sample has about 51,000 clones, with around 84% found just once. This TCR came from an older man with active COVID-19. The sample consisted of peripheral blood. The chain combines TRBV30 with TRBJ1-5; tentatively, D is TRBD1 (6 bases). CDR3 sequence reads: CAWSAGGGQPQHF. CDR3 in DNA: TGTGCCTGGAGTGCGGGGGGCGGTCAGCCCCAGCATTTT.